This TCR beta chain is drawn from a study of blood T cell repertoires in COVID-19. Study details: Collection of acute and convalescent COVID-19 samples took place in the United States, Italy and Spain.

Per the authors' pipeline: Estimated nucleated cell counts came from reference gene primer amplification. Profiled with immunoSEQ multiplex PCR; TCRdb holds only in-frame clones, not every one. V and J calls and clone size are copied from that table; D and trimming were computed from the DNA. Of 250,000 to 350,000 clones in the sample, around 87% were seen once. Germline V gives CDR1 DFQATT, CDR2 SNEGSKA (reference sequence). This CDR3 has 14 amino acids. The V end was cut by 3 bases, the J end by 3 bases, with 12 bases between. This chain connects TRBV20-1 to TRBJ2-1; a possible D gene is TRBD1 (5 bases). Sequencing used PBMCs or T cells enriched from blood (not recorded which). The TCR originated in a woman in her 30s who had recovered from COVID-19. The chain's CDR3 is CSASFRDVYNEQFF. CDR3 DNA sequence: TGCAGTGCTAGTTTCAGGGATGTCTACAATGAGCAGTTCTTC.